What follows are 19 T cell receptor beta chains derived from one specimen sequenced in a study of shared clonotypes between healthy human individuals. The table came from immunoSEQ multiplex PCR; TCRdb's copy has only in-frame clones and leaves some out. The table shows 950,000 to 1,100,000 clones, with under 80% occurring only once. Sequencing used memory CD4+ T cells sorted from blood. Subset defined: CD45RA-negative fraction. These receptors originate from a man younger than 35 in good health.

The chain links TRBV25-1 to TRBJ2-5; TRBD2 agrees at 8 bases. The germline gives CDR1 MGHDK, CDR2 SYGVNS. CDR3 size: 14 residues. Trimming took 4 bases from V and 5 from J; bases not matched to a gene: 6. In nucleotides, the CDR3 is TGTGCCAGCAGTGCCAGCGGGAGTTGGGAGACCCAGTACTTC. Protein sequence: CASSASGSWETQYF.

J is TRBJ1-6 and V is TRBV30, with TRBD1 matching 8 bases. The length of the CDR3 is 17 residues. Trimming at V came to 2 bases and at J to 7 bases, leaving 13 bases not matched to a gene. Germline V gives CDR1 GTSNPN, CDR2 SVGIG (reference sequence). The CDR3, as DNA: TGTGCCTGGAGTCCACAGGGGGGGCCGTCAGGAAATTCACCCCTCCACTTT. This gives the protein CAWSPQGGPSGNSPLHF.

The chain combines TRBV4-1 with TRBJ2-3, with D possibly being TRBD2 (6 bases). V gave up 4 bases and J gave up 4 bases, with 15 bases separating them. This CDR3 is 15 amino acids long. Germline values: CDR1 MGHRA, CDR2 YSYEKL. The CDR3 region is CASSLRVEGADTQYF. The DNA of the CDR3 is TGCGCCAGCAGCCTTCGAGTGGAGGGCGCAGATACGCAGTATTTT.

A single count supports this clone. V and J are TRBV30 and TRBJ2-7; D may be TRBD1 or TRBD2 (5 bases each). Trimming cost V 3 bases and J 7 bases, with 16 bases left between them. This CDR3 is 13 amino acids long. Germline V gives CDR1 GTSNPN, CDR2 SVGIG (reference sequence). Here the CDR3 DNA reads TGTGCCTGGAGCGCCAGCAGGGACGGTGAGCAGTACTTC. Protein product: CAWSASRDGEQYF.

This clone occurred a few times. The rearrangement uses TRBV18 and TRBJ2-3; 8 bases are shared with TRBD1. Germline CDR1 reads KGHSH; CDR2 reads LQKENI. The CDR3 contains 15 residues. With 1 base clipped from V and 5 bases from J, the junction kept 5 bases outside the gene matches. The DNA for the CDR3 is TGTGCCAGCTCACCACAGACAGGGGCGGGAGATACGCAGTATTTT. Translated: CASSPQTGAGDTQYF.

This clone occurred many times. This chain connects TRBV5-1 to TRBJ2-5; D remains unclear. Germline V lookup: CDR1 SGHRS, CDR2 YFSETQ. V dropped 6 bases and J dropped 10 bases, with 22 bases sitting between them. The CDR3 has 14 residues. The CDR3 is CASTTGSSYSLQYF. CDR3 in DNA: TGCGCCAGCACCACTGGGTCGTCCTATTCACTCCAGTACTTC. The full variable domain, in which reference TRBV5-1 and TRBJ2-5 provide the parts outside the CDR3, is KAGVTQTPRYLIKTRGQQVTLSCSPISGHRSVSWYQQTPGQGLQFLFEYFSETQRNKGNFPGRFSGRQFSNSRSEMNVSTLELGDSALYLCASTTGSSYSLQYFGPGTRLLVL.

The chain couples TRBV5-1 to TRBJ2-2, with D perhaps TRBD2 (5 bases). The germline V and J ends were trimmed by 0 bases and 6 bases, with 9 bases remaining between them. CDR3 length: 14 residues. From germline, CDR1 is SGHRS and CDR2 YFSETQ. The CDR3 nucleotides are TGCGCCAGCAGCTTGGCGCTAGCCTCCGGGGAGCTGTTTTTT. It is translated as CASSLALASGELFF.

The chain has TRBV18 and TRBJ2-5, with a weak D call TRBD1 (5 bases). Germline V gene data show CDR1 as KGHSH and CDR2 as LQKENI. The CDR3 extends over 15 amino acids. Deletions cut 2 bases from V and 1 base from J, with 11 bases between. The CDR3 reads CASSPGATVQETQYF. The DNA for the CDR3 is TGTGCCAGCTCACCAGGAGCGACAGTCCAAGAGACCCAGTACTTC.

The genes are TRBV21-1 and TRBJ1-1. TRBV21-1 is recorded as a pseudogene. This CDR3 is built from 14 residues. CDR3 coding DNA: TGTGCCAGCAGCAAAAACGGCAGTTTTCCTGAAGCTTTCTTT. This codes for CASSKNGSFPEAFF.

The sample holds a few counts of this clone. The V and J genes are TRBV19 and TRBJ1-2; the D gene is possibly TRBD1 (6 bases). Germline V gives CDR1 LNHDA, CDR2 SQIVND (reference sequence). The ends were cut back, 5 bases at V and 4 bases at J, with 17 bases in the middle. The CDR3 is made up of 15 amino acids. The CDR3 DNA follows: TGTGCCAGTAGTCCCCAGAGGGGGGGCACCTATGGCTACACCTTC. It encodes CASSPQRGGTYGYTF.

To note about this clone: At the DNA level, this CDR3 is encoded by other sequences in the same sample as well. The chain joins TRBV19 to TRBJ1-2, with D hard to call. CDR3 size: 14 residues. Germline CDR1 LNHDA, CDR2 SQIVND (reference sequence). Trimming took 1 base from V and 1 from J, leaving 7 bases between them. Written as DNA, the CDR3 is TGTGCCAGTAGTATAGGGGGAGTTAACTATGGCTACACCTTC. Translation: CASSIGGVNYGYTF.

The CDR3 loop is CASSVPWTGELIAKNIQYF. The CDR3 DNA follows: TGTGCCAGCAGCGTCCCGTGGACAGGGGAGTTAATAGCCAAAAACATTCAGTACTTC. The chain uses TRBV9 and TRBJ2-4, with 9 positions matching TRBD1. The trim removed 2 bases at V and 0 bases at J, leaving 12 bases unmatched. CDR1 is SGDLS, CDR2 YYNGEE, per germline. CDR3 length: 19 residues.

The chain uses TRBV11-2 and TRBJ2-3; a weak D match, TRBD2 (5 bases). The germline V gene encodes CDR1 SGHAT and CDR2 FQNNGV. There are 15 residues in the CDR3. V lost 5 bases and J 3 bases, leaving 15 bases between the germline ends. The CDR3 region is CASSLRGKGTDTQYF. Written as DNA, the CDR3 is TGTGCCAGCAGCCTCAGAGGGAAGGGAACAGATACGCAGTATTTT.

This clone was counted once. CDR3 DNA: TGTGCCAGCAGCGCAGGAGAGCAACAAAGTCGGGCCAACGTCCTGACTTTC. Translated, it gives CASSAGEQQSRANVLTF. The chain carries TRBV11-2 and TRBJ2-6; D is uncertain. The V gene's germline CDR1 is SGHAT and CDR2 FQNNGV. The length of the CDR3 is 17 residues. Trimming took off 5 bases at V and 5 bases at J, with 19 bases between the two ends.

This chain links TRBV27 with TRBJ1-5, with a possible D match to TRBD1 (6 bases). The V gene lost 5 bases and the J gene lost 4 bases, with 12 bases spanning the gap. This CDR3 contains 14 residues. In germline, CDR1 is MNHEY, CDR2 SMNVEV (reference sequence). The CDR3 protein is CASSLIRGNQPQHF. In DNA form, the CDR3 reads TGTGCCAGCAGTCTTATCAGGGGTAATCAGCCCCAGCATTTT.

This clone was detected once. V is TRBV4-1 and J is TRBJ2-5; D gene ambiguous. The CDR3 loop spans 15 amino acids. CDR1 and CDR2 from the germline V gene are MGHRA and YSYEKL. Between the trimmed V and J ends, which lost 4 bases and 3 bases, there was a span of 15 bases. CDR3 coding DNA: TGCGCCAGCAGCCGCCGAATAGCTAGGGAAGAGACCCAGTACTTC. Its translation is CASSRRIAREETQYF.

The CDR3 loop is CASSLSTENTEAFF. The DNA for the CDR3 is TGTGCCAGCTCCCTTTCGACAGAGAACACTGAAGCTTTCTTT. The rearrangement uses TRBV18 and TRBJ1-1; D perhaps matches TRBD1 (5 bases). V dropped 6 bases and J dropped 1 base, with 12 bases sitting between them. This CDR3 has 14 residues. Germline values: CDR1 KGHSH, CDR2 LQKENI.

The CDR3 sequence is CASSEGDLAGELFF. CDR3 DNA sequence: TGTGCCAGTAGTGAAGGTGACCTTGCGGGGGAGCTGTTTTTT. The rearrangement uses TRBV19 and TRBJ2-2; D is unresolved. V was clipped by 5 bases and J by 8 bases, with 15 bases between them. The CDR3 has 14 amino acids. Germline V gene lookup returns CDR1 LNHDA and CDR2 SQIVND (reference sequence).

The V call is TRBV10-3, the J call TRBJ1-4, with D maybe TRBD1 (5 bases). This CDR3 contains 14 residues. Germline lookup yields CDR1 ENHRY and CDR2 SYGVKD. V was cut by 2 bases and J by 4 bases, with 8 bases left in between. The CDR3 region has the DNA TGTGCCATCAGTGAGAACCAGGGTAATGAAAAACTGTTTTTT. As protein: CAISENQGNEKLFF.